These 6 T cell receptor beta chains came from one sample sequenced in a study of T cells after yellow fever vaccination. Each CDR3 protein is one row after TCRdb ran MiXCR on the 5' RACE reads. The table records roughly 500,000 distinct CDR3 sequences, about 19% of them present only once. Sequencing was performed on PBMCs, taken 15 days after the yellow fever booster vaccination. Receptors were obtained from a man aged 25 to 40 who received the YFV17D yellow fever vaccine.

The V gene is TRBV28, the J gene TRBJ2-7, with 8 bases lining up with TRBD2. The V gene's germline CDR1 is MDHEN and CDR2 SYDVKM. The CDR3 extends over 16 amino acids. The J segment lost 2 bases and the V segment lost 5 bases, leaving 11 bases of the junction unmatched. In DNA, the CDR3 is TGTGCCAGCAGTCCCTACTTGGCGGGAGGCCCCTACGAGCAGTACTTC. This codes for CASSPYLAGGPYEQYF.

The chain has TRBV10-3 and TRBJ2-1, with 8 nucleotides matching TRBD2. J gave up 4 bases and V 8 bases, and 13 bases lay outside the gene matches. The CDR3 consists of 16 residues. In germline, CDR1 is ENHRY, CDR2 SYGVKD. The CDR3 is CAISPGGRESYNEQFF. CDR3 nucleotide sequence: TGTGCCATCTCCCCGGGAGGGCGGGAGTCGTACAATGAGCAGTTCTTC.

This chain connects TRBV9 to TRBJ2-7, with no clear D. Trimming removed 7 bases at V and 0 bases at J, with 11 bases between. Germline V gene data show CDR1 as SGDLS and CDR2 as YYNGEE. The length of the CDR3 is 13 residues. The CDR3 is CASGRPNSYEQYF. The DNA of the CDR3 is TGTGCCAGCGGACGGCCGAACTCCTACGAGCAGTACTTC.

This clonotype was seen repeatedly, ten times or more. The chain links TRBV5-1 to TRBJ2-7; 7 nucleotides align to TRBD1. The V and J ends lost 0 bases and 2 bases, in that order; junction bases with no gene match: 5. The CDR3 extends over 15 amino acids. Looked up from germline, CDR1 is SGHRS and CDR2 is YFSETQ. The CDR3 sequence: CASSLVGTETYEQYF. CDR3 nucleotide sequence: TGCGCCAGCAGCTTGGTAGGGACAGAGACCTACGAGCAGTACTTC.

The J gene is TRBJ2-7, the V gene TRBV23-1; TRBD1 matches 9 bases. TRBV23-1 is reported as an ORF; its role is uncertain. The CDR3 is 12 amino acids. V trimming: 8 bases; J trimming: 2 bases; junction bases outside the gene matches: 1. The CDR3 spells CASRTGAYEQYF. The DNA of the CDR3 is TGCGCCAGCCGGACAGGGGCCTACGAGCAGTACTTC.

This clonotype was counted at least ten times. V is TRBV5-1 and J is TRBJ2-1; the D is unclear. This CDR3 region has 13 residues. Looked up from germline, CDR1 is SGHRS and CDR2 is YFSETQ. The germline V and J ends were trimmed by 4 bases and 5 bases, with 10 bases remaining between them. The CDR3, as DNA: TGCGCCAGCAGCCCCGCAAGGGACAATGAGCAGTTCTTC. This encodes CASSPARDNEQFF.